This T cell receptor beta chain was captured by sequencing in a study of cytomegalovirus exposure and HLA in healthy donors. Primers: 60 Vbeta forward and 13 Jbeta reverse. TCRdb's copy holds only in-frame clones and misses some; the assay was immunoSEQ multiplex PCR. This sample contains about 160,000 clones. Notes on this clone: The antigen remains undetermined.

J lost 5 bases, V lost 8 bases, and 10 bases had no gene match. Germline V gene sequence: CDR1 SNHLY, CDR2 FYNNEI. This CDR3 spans 14 amino acids. As for the donors, each was a healthy bone marrow donor. Study-wide results and caveats: Listed as cytomegalovirus-associated were 150 or so TCR beta chains. The dataset shows that most TCR sequences were rare, while some public TCRs occurred in many donors. Most TCR beta V segments were productive about 87% or about 30% of the time in an earlier analysis.

The TCR comes from a man aged 30 to 39 in good health and CMV-seronegative. Sequencing input: PBMCs. The chain uses TRBV2 and TRBJ1-2, with TRBD1 matching over 8 bases. CDR3 region: CASGKDRGDYGYTF. The CDR3 nucleotides read TGTGCCAGCGGAAAAGACAGGGGAGATTATGGCTACACCTTC.